The 14 T cell receptor beta chains presented below share a single source sample, sequenced in a study of blood T cell repertoires in COVID-19. Assay: immunoSEQ multiplex PCR; the TCRdb copy retains only in-frame clones and omits some. The sample shows about 55,000 clones, 80% to 85% of them seen only once. Sequenced sample: peripheral blood. These receptors originate from a woman aged 55-69 years with acute or convalescent COVID-19.

J is TRBJ1-2 and V is TRBV19; D unresolved. CDR3 size: 12 residues. Trimming removed 5 bases from V and 4 bases from J, with 8 bases in between. Per germline, CDR1 LNHDA and CDR2 SQIVND (reference sequence). The CDR3: CASSVAVYGYTF. The CDR3 DNA follows: TGTGCCAGTAGTGTGGCAGTCTATGGCTACACCTTC.

The chain combines TRBV6-2 or TRBV6-3 with TRBJ1-4, with a possible D match to TRBD1 (5 bases). The length of the CDR3 is 13 residues. V was shortened by 0 bases and J by 7 bases, with 6 bases between the two germline ends. Germline V lookup: CDR1 MNHEY, CDR2 SVGEGT. The DNA of the CDR3 is TGTGCCAGCAGTTACTCGGACATTGAAAAACTGTTTTTT. This sequence encodes CASSYSDIEKLFF.

This clone has only one observation. This chain links TRBV7-9 with TRBJ2-5, with a possible D match to TRBD1 (5 bases). V shed 2 bases and J shed 2 bases, with 12 bases lying between them. CDR3 length equals 15 residues. Per germline, CDR1 SEHNR and CDR2 FQNEAQ (reference sequence). DNA of the CDR3: TGTGCCAGCAGCTTAAACCGACAGAGGCAAGAGACCCAGTACTTC. Encoded protein: CASSLNRQRQETQYF.

This clone was detected only once. V is TRBV18 and J is TRBJ2-3; 8 bases fit TRBD1. Germline CDR1 and CDR2: KGHSH and LQKENI. J lost 2 bases, V lost 3 bases, and 4 bases had no gene match. The CDR3 is 15 amino acids. In DNA, the CDR3 is TGTGCCAGCTCACCTGGGACAGGATACACAGATACGCAGTATTTT. Translated: CASSPGTGYTDTQYF.

The V and J genes are TRBV6-5 and TRBJ1-1; 7 nucleotides line up with TRBD1. The CDR3 is made up of 15 amino acids. Germline CDR1 and CDR2: MNHEY and SVGAGI. With V trimmed by 0 bases and J by 5 bases, 6 bases remained unmatched. CDR3 bases: TGTGCCAGCAGTTACTCGTGGGCAGGGGGGACTGAAGCTTTCTTT. It translates to CASSYSWAGGTEAFF.

The CDR3 protein is CASNPPPRGSIYEQYF. CDR3 bases: TGTGCCAGCAACCCCCCCCCTCGGGGTAGCATCTACGAGCAGTACTTC. The chain links TRBV11-3 to TRBJ2-7; tentatively, D is TRBD2 (5 bases). This CDR3 spans 16 amino acids. The germline V and J ends were trimmed by 7 bases and 3 bases, with 22 bases remaining between them. Germline V CDR1 and CDR2: SGHNT, YENEEA.

This chain joins TRBV5-1 and TRBJ2-7, with 11 bases fitting TRBD1. The CDR3 is made up of 14 amino acids. The germline V gene encodes CDR1 SGHRS and CDR2 YFSETQ. V lost 4 bases to trimming and J lost 6 bases; unmatched junction nucleotides: 6. CDR3 DNA sequence: TGCGCCAGCAGCGCTGGGGACAGGGGGTCCGAGCAGTACTTC. It yields the protein CASSAGDRGSEQYF.

This sequence joins TRBV2 and TRBJ2-1; 7 bases align to TRBD1. The CDR3 spans 13 residues. The V segment lost 7 bases and the J segment 6 bases; nucleotides outside the gene matches: 6. Germline values: CDR1 SNHLY, CDR2 FYNNEI. In DNA, the CDR3 is TGTGCCAGCAAGGGACAGTTATTCAATGAGCAGTTCTTC. Protein: CASKGQLFNEQFF.

V is TRBV5-1 and J is TRBJ2-7; perhaps TRBD1 as D (6 bases). The V end was cut by 2 bases, the J end by 3 bases, with 15 bases between. Germline CDR1 SGHRS, CDR2 YFSETQ. This CDR3 has 15 amino acids. The CDR3 DNA is TGCGCCAGCAGCTTAGAAGCTTTAGGGGGCTACGAGCAGTACTTC. Translation gives CASSLEALGGYEQYF.

V gene TRBV4-1 combines with J gene TRBJ1-1; 7 bases align to TRBD1. With 0 bases clipped from V and 10 bases from J, the junction kept 11 bases outside the gene matches. CDR3 length: 15 residues. Looked up from germline, CDR1 is MGHRA and CDR2 is YSYEKL. The CDR3: CASSQDPFERGPAFF. The CDR3 DNA reads TGCGCCAGCAGCCAAGACCCATTTGAGAGGGGGCCAGCTTTCTTT.

The V and J genes are TRBV19 and TRBJ2-2; 9 bases fit TRBD1. After removal of 8 bases from V and 5 bases from J, the junction contained 12 bases not matched to a gene. From germline, CDR1 is LNHDA and CDR2 SQIVND (reference sequence). CDR3 size: 16 residues. CDR3 loop: CASAQGAVVRTGELFF. Written as DNA, the CDR3 is TGTGCCAGTGCACAGGGGGCCGTAGTGAGAACCGGGGAGCTGTTTTTT.

The chain joins TRBV19 to TRBJ2-2; TRBD2 matches at 16 bases. In germline, CDR1 is LNHDA, CDR2 SQIVND (reference sequence). The CDR3 has 20 residues. The V segment lost 5 bases and the J segment 7 bases; nucleotides outside the gene matches: 16. The CDR3 loop is CASSRGGTSGRAKVYGELFF. The CDR3 DNA follows: TGTGCCAGTAGTCGGGGGGGGACTAGCGGGAGGGCCAAGGTCTACGGGGAGCTGTTTTTT.

This chain joins TRBV28 and TRBJ1-1, with D uncertain. Germline values: CDR1 MDHEN, CDR2 SYDVKM. This CDR3 region has 15 residues. V was cut by 3 bases and J by 2 bases, with 13 bases left in between. The CDR3 DNA is TGTGCCAGCAGTTTCAGGTTAGGTGGAAACACTGAAGCTTTCTTT. Translation gives CASSFRLGGNTEAFF.

This clone was detected once. V is TRBV28 and J is TRBJ2-7; 7 nucleotides match TRBD1. CDR3 length: 13 amino acids. The germline CDR1 and CDR2 sequences are MDHEN and SYDVKM. With V trimmed by 8 bases and J by 2 bases, 6 bases remained unmatched. In nucleotides, the CDR3 is TGTGCCAGCCTCGGGACAGTCCCCTACGAGCAGTACTTC. It encodes CASLGTVPYEQYF. Full variable domain (rest looked up from reference TRBV28 and TRBJ2-7): DVKVTQSSRYLVKRTGEKVFLECVQDMDHENMFWYRQDPGLGLRLIYFSYDVKMKEKGDIPEGYSVSREKKERFSLILESASTNQTSMYLCASLGTVPYEQYFGPGTRLTVT.